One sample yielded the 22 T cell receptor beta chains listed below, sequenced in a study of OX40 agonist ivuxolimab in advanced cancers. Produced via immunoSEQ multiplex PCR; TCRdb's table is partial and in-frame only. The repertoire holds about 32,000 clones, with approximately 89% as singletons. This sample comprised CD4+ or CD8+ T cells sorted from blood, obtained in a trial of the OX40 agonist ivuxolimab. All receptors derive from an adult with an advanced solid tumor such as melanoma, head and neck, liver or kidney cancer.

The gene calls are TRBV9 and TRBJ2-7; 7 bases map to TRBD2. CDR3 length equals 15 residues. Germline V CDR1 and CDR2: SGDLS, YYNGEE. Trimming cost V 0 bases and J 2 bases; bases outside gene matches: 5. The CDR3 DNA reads TGTGCCAGCAGCGTAGAACCGGGACTAACCTACGAGCAGTACTTC. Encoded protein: CASSVEPGLTYEQYF.

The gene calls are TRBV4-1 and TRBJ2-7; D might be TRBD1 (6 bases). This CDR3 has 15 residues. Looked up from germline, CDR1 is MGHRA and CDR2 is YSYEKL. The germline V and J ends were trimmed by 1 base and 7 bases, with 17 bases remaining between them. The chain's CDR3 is CASSQGQGRPGEQYF. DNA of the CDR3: TGCGCCAGCAGCCAAGGGCAGGGGCGTCCTGGGGAGCAGTACTTC.

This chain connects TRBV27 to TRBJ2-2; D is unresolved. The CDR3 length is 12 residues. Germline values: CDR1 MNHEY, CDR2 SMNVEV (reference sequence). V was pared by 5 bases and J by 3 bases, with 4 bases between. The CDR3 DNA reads TGTGCCAGCAGTATTTACACCGGGGAGCTGTTTTTT. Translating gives CASSIYTGELFF.

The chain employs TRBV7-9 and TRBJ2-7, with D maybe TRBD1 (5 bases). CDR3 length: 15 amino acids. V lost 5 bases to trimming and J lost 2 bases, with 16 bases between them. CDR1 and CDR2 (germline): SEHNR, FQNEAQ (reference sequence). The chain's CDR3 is CASSLPRTDTYEQYF. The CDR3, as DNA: TGTGCCAGCAGCCTCCCCCGGACGGACACCTACGAGCAGTACTTC.

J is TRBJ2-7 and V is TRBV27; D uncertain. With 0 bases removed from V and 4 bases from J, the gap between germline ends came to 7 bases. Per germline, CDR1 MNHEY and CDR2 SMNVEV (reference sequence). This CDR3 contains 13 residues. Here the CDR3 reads CASSLSRSYEQYF. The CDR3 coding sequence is TGTGCCAGCAGTTTATCGCGGAGTTACGAGCAGTACTTC.

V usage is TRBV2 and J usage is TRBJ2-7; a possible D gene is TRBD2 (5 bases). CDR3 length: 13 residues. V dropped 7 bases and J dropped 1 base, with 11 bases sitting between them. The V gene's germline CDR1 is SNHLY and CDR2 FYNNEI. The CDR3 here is CASTEADSYEQYF. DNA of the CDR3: TGTGCCAGCACGGAGGCAGATTCCTACGAGCAGTACTTC. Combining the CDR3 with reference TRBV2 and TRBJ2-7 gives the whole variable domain EPEVTQTPSHQVTQMGQEVILRCVPISNHLYFYWYRQILGQKVEFLVSFYNNEISEKSEIFDDQFSVERPDGSNFTLKIRSTKLEDSAMYFCASTEADSYEQYFGPGTRLTVT.

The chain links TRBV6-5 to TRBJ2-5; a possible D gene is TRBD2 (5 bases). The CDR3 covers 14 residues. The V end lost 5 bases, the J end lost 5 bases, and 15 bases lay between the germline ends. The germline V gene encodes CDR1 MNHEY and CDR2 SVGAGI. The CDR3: CASSEGHLEETQYF. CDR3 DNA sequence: TGTGCCAGCAGTGAGGGCCATTTGGAGGAGACCCAGTACTTC.

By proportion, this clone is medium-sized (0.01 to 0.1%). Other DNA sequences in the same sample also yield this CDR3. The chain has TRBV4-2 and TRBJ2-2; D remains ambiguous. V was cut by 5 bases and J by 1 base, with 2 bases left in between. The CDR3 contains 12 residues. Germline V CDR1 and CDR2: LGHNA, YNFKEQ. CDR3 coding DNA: TGTGCCAGCAGCAGGAACACCGGGGAGCTGTTTTTT. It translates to CASSRNTGELFF.

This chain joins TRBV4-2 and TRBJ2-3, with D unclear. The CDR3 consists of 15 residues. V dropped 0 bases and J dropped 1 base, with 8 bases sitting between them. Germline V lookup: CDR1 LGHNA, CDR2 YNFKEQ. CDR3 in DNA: TGTGCCAGCAGCCAAGAGGCGCCCGGCACAGATACGCAGTATTTT. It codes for CASSQEAPGTDTQYF.

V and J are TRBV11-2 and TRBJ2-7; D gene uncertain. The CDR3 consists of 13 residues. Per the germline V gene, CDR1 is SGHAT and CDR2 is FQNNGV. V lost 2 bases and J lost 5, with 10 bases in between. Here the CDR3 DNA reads TGTGCCAGCAGCTTATGGTCCCAGGACGAGCAGTACTTC. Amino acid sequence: CASSLWSQDEQYF.

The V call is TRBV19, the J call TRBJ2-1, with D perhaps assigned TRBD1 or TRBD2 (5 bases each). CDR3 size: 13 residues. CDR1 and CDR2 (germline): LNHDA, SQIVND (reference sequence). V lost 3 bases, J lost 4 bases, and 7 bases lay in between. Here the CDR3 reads CASSIEGYNEQFF. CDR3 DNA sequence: TGTGCCAGTAGTATCGAGGGGTACAATGAGCAGTTCTTC.

CDR3 bases: TGTGCCAGCAGTTTATTAGGGACAACGAACACCGGGGAGCTGTTTTTT. Amino acids: CASSLLGTTNTGELFF. The rearrangement joins TRBV27 to TRBJ2-2, with D perhaps TRBD1 (6 bases). This CDR3 is built from 16 residues. Trimming removed 1 base at V and 0 bases at J, with 9 bases between. The germline CDR1 and CDR2 sequences are MNHEY and SMNVEV (reference sequence).

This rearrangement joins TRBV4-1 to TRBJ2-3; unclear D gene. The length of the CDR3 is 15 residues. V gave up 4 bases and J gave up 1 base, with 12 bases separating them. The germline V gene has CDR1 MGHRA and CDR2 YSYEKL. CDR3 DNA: TGCGCCAGCAGCCTCGTCGAGGACGGCACAGATACGCAGTATTTT. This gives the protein CASSLVEDGTDTQYF.

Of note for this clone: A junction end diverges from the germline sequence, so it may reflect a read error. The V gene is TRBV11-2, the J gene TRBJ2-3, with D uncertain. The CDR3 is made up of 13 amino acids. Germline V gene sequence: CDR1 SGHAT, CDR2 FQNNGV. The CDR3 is CASSLGYPDRQYF. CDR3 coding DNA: TGTGCCAGCAGCTTGGGGTACCCAGATAGGCAGTATTTT. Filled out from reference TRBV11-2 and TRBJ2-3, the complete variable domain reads EAGVAQSPRYKIIEKRQSVAFWCNPISGHATLYWYQQILGQGPKLLIQFQNNGVVDDSQLPKDRFSAERLKGVDSTLKIQPAKLEDSAVYLCASSLGYPDRQYFGPGTRLTVL.

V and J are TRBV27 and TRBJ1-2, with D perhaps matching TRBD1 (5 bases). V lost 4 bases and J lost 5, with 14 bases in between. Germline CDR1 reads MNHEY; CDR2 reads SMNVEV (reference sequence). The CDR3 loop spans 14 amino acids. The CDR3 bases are TGTGCCAGCAGTTCCGGACACCGAAGGTATGGCTACACCTTC. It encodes CASSSGHRRYGYTF.

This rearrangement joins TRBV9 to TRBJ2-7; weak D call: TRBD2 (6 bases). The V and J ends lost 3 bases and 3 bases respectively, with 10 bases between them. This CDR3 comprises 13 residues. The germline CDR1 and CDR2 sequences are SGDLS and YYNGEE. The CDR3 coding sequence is TGTGCCAGCAGCGCCTCCGGGGGCTACGAGCAGTACTTC. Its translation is CASSASGGYEQYF.

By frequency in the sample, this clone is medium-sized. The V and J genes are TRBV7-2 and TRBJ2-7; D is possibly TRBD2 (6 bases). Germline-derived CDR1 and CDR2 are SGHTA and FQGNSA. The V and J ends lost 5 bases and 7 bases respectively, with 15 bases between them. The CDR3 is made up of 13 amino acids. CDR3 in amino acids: CASSTGPGREQYF. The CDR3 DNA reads TGTGCCAGCAGCACGGGTCCGGGGAGGGAGCAGTACTTC.

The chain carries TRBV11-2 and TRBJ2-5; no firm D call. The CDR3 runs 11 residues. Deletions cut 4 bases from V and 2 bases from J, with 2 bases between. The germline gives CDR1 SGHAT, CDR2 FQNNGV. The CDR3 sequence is CASSSQETQYF. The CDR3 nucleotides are TGTGCCAGCAGCTCTCAAGAGACCCAGTACTTC.

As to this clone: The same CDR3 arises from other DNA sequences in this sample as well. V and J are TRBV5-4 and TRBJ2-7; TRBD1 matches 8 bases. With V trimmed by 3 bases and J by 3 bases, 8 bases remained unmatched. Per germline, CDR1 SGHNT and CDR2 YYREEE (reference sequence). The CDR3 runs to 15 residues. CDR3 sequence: CASSSGRQGNYEQYF. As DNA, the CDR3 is TGTGCCAGCAGCTCTGGAAGACAGGGGAACTACGAGCAGTACTTC.

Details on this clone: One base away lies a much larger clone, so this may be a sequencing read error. The CDR3 here is CASSPGQLNTEAFF. The DNA of the CDR3 is TGTGCCAGCAGCCCGGGACAGTTGAACACTGAAGCTTTCTTT. The chain employs TRBV11-2 and TRBJ1-1, with 7 nucleotides matching TRBD1. Trimming took 5 bases from V and 0 from J; bases not matched to a gene: 3. The CDR3 loop spans 14 amino acids. Per germline, CDR1 SGHAT and CDR2 FQNNGV.

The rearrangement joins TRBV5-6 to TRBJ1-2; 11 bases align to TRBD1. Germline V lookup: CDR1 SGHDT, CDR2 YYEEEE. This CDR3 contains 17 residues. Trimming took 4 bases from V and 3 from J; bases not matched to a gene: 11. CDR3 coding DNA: TGTGCCAGCAGCCCCACGGGACAGGGGGGATCTTACTATGGCTACACCTTC. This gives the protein CASSPTGQGGSYYGYTF.

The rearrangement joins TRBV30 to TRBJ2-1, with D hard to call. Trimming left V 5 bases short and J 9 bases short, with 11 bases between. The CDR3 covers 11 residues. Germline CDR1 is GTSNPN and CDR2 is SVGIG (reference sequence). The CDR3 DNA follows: TGTGCCTGGTACGACGGCGCTGAGCAGTTCTTC. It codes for CAWYDGAEQFF.